The entry below describes one T cell receptor beta chain. What this receptor recognizes is not known. No base quality values were provided; no much bigger clone lies one nucleotide off. The record originates from a study of PD-1 blockade in classical Hodgkin lymphoma (dated by TCRdb to about 2020). Regarding the complete study: Nivolumab dosing was 3 mg/kg intravenously every 2 weeks, continuing until either disease progression or unacceptable toxicity. The study used CyTOF and TCR beta sequencing to define a peripheral blood immune signature of response to PD-1 blockade in classical Hodgkin lymphoma.

CDR1 and CDR2 (MNHNS, SASEGT) derive from the germline V gene. Inclusive of the bounding cysteine and phenylalanine, the CDR3 is 13 residues long. The kept DNA is CDR3 alone, 39 bases in frame from the first base. Germline trimming amounts to 3 bases on V and 6 bases on J, with 2 as the count of junction bases outside the gene matches. The Qiagen DNeasy kit was used to extract genomic DNA both from unsorted PBMCs and from the negatively selected CD4+ and CD8+ fractions. TCR beta CDR3 regions were subjected to amplification by immunoSEQ multiplex PCR with primers that anneal to V and J segments. A synthetic immune receptor repertoire was used to minimize amplification bias, and any residual bias was removed computationally once sequencing was done. The paper's data handling went like this. Custom Python scripts were used to quantify repertoire diversity as the Shannon entropy index. Unsorted, CD4+ and CD8+ repertoires were analyzed separately, except for combined analyses in which CD4+ and CD8+ sequences were merged in silico. Clonal expansion was defined as at least a 2-fold frequency increase after treatment relative to C1D1, with a pseudocount of 0.5 for undetected baseline clones. Clones with 0 or 1 copy at C1D1 were classified as singleton clones, and clones with 2 or more copies were classified as non-singleton clones. Clones expanded in unsorted samples were assigned a CD4+, CD8+ or unknown annotation through matching of protein sequences in sorted samples from the same patient. Wilcoxon tests on paired samples were used to test diversity changes from C1D1 to C4D1. TCRdb obtained this table from immuneACCESS and retained in-frame rearrangements with V and J assigned. These tables miss some clones; where compared with another copy, unresolved V genes account for less than half of the shortfall, and the remainder is unexplained. D and trimming come from the DNA, and the V and J calls and clone size come from that table. The sample profile shows about 16,000 clones; 70% to 90% of them were found once. 1% of the sample goes to the ten largest clones.

Overall study outcomes, separate from this receptor: A significant rise by C4D1 was seen in CD4+ but not CD8+ TCR diversity (p=0.0027 vs p=0.16), with the rise being most apparent in complete responders (p=0.02). The study covered only a single clinical trial cohort, and the causes of the repertoire differences, possibly disease activity or prior therapy, were still not defined. Patients starting nivolumab less than 1 year after ASCT had lower diversity and were excluded from later analyses to avoid confounding by immune reconstitution. Baseline TCR diversity was reported to be lower in newly diagnosed patients than in healthy donors and to be lower still in relapsed/refractory patients. Trial patients with a complete response had baseline diversity similar to that of newly diagnosed patients, while partial responders and progressors had significantly lower diversity.

The time point label of this sample denotes: cycle 1 day 1 (C1D1), immediately before nivolumab initiation. Every trial patient had relapsed following autologous stem cell transplantation, and prior brentuximab vedotin exposure was what differed among cohorts A, B and C. Using a Miltenyi CD4+ T cell isolation kit, CD4+ T cells were purified from thawed PBMCs through magnetic negative selection. The trial cohort was composed of about 53 patients with relapsed/refractory classical Hodgkin lymphoma, for whom complete response, partial response or progressive disease was recorded as best overall response. Single-agent nivolumab was administered to trial patients in the multi-cohort phase II CheckMate 205 trial. An independent review committee assessed best overall response by applying the 2007 International Working Group response criteria. PBMCs from the trial were collected at three points: immediately before nivolumab initiation (C1D1), and during therapy at cycle 2 day 1 and cycle 4 day 1. Peripheral blood was collected in 8 mL Vacutainer Cell Preparation Tubes, from which PBMCs were isolated by centrifugation and then cryopreserved. Purified CD4+ and CD8+ fractions were prepared only for cases where an additional PBMC sample was available. On LS columns in a quadroMACS separator, the magnetically labelled cells were depleted, and the flow-through was collected as the purified fraction.

The rearranged segments are TRBV6-1 and TRBJ1-2, with 9 central nucleotides matching TRBD1. The receptor was isolated from a human donor with classical Hodgkin lymphoma. The sample in question was CD4+ T cells from blood, obtained at baseline. CDR3 reads: CASSEDRGNGYTF. The nucleotides are TGTGCCAGCAGTGAGGACAGGGGTAATGGCTACACCTTC.